This T cell receptor (beta chain) was recovered during a study of cytomegalovirus exposure and HLA in healthy donors (dated by TCRdb to 2016 to 2017). The study in broad terms: An earlier analysis of several hundred of the donors reported about 250 Gb of sequence data and 117 million unique TCR beta sequences from 190 million or so T cells. An early release that covered approximately 600 HLA-typed donors contained 300 to 350 gigabases of sequencing data and around 80 million unique TCR sequences. The genetic ancestry cluster associated with self-reported Caucasian donors included about 84% of the roughly 400 genotyped donors. The aim of the study was to test whether cataloging public T cell receptors could identify signatures of past pathogen exposure. Using immunosequencing, the study profiled T cell repertoires from 666 subjects and related those repertoires to cytomegalovirus serostatus. A separate validation cohort of 90 to 150 different subjects was used in addition to the roughly 640-subject first cohort. To predict cytomegalovirus infection status, the study combined high-throughput TCR immunosequencing, statistical association of individual TCRs with disease status, and machine learning. In a later analysis, previously published TCR beta repertoires from 670 or so donors were re-analyzed and high-resolution HLA genotyping was added so that TCR occurrence patterns could be studied. The later analysis used no new phenotypic data to find candidate immune exposures, relying instead on TCR beta sequences and their occurrence across donors. An earlier analysis of around 540 of the donors applied high-throughput TCR beta sequencing to assess whether each TCR beta V gene segment acted as functional or pseudogenic. Alongside the repertoire data, information on donor age, sex, ethnicity and CMV serostatus was compiled. In a later genetic analysis, genome-wide SNP genotypes for about three fifths of the roughly 670 donors were used, and that subset was treated as a discovery cohort. All discovery cohort repertoires had been generated on a single sequencing platform. Class I and class II HLA loci were covered by the typing at four-digit resolution. Typing coverage varied by locus: roughly 629-630 donors for A, B, C, DRB1 and DQB1; some 520 for DQA1; more than 600 for DPA1; some 470 for DPB1. Because of strong linkage in the cohort, 4 to 6 DR-DQ haplotypes were treated as single units for association and clustering. Across around 400 genotyped donors of the cohort, an average of roughly 230,000 unique TCR beta nucleotide sequences per donor were sequenced, and 15% to 20% of those sequences were non-productive. Overall study results and their limits: Because HLA typing was missing for some donors at each locus, association tests included only the typed subset. The authors suggested that the approach could potentially be generalized to other disease states and immunological phenotypes. In a later genetic analysis, a missense DCLRE1C variant was associated with V-gene and J-gene trimming of TCR beta chains, and the association was replicated in an independent cohort. Three of the identified cytomegalovirus-associated TCR beta chains were confirmed in vitro to be specific for cytomegalovirus antigens. The classifier was reported to diagnose cytomegalovirus status with high specificity and sensitivity in both the original and validation cohorts. A later analysis reported that several top co-occurrence clusters appeared linked to parvovirus B19, influenza, CMV and Epstein-Barr virus. Strong co-occurrence of HLA alleles, especially DR and DQ, made assigning TCR associations to individual alleles difficult. A later analysis found that HLA-associated TCR beta chains were more clonally expanded and had lower generation probabilities than equally common non-associated chains. Correlated functional status among segregating V segments might be attributable to linkage disequilibrium, but an unknown experimental factor could not be ruled out. The only immune exposure information available for the cohort was CMV serostatus. A later analysis associated some 17,000 TCR beta sequences with specific HLA alleles at a false discovery rate of 0.05. An earlier analysis of around 600 of the donors showed that most TCR beta V segments appeared in productive rearrangements either about 87% or about 30% of the time, which broadly matched IMGT annotations. Approximately 18 rarely observed V segments, including chromosome 9 orphons, were excluded from the earlier analysis of several hundred of the donors because counts were too low. A total of fewer than 200 TCR beta chains were listed by the study as associated with cytomegalovirus. Some IMGT-functional V segments, including TRBV6-2 and TRBV6-3, could not be told apart with the 87-base-pair reads, so those segments were excluded. A further reported finding was that TCR beta sequences accurately predicted the HLA-A and HLA-B alleles for most subjects in the first cohort. A later analysis found that most CMV-associated TCR beta chains appeared HLA-restricted, with HLA associations seemingly driven largely by CMV exposure. A later analysis found that TCR association rates varied across HLA loci, with DRB1 alleles showing the most associated TCRs and HLA-C alleles the fewest. While some public TCRs were present in many individuals, most TCR sequences turned up only very rarely across donors. A cluster of highly shared sequence variants was judged likely to represent a technical artifact of the sequencing pipeline. Roughly uniform sequencing depth across donors was assumed in presence/absence analyses, although this assumption may not hold. A later genetic analysis reported fewer N-insertions in productive TCRs among donors in an Asian-associated ancestry cluster than the roughly 620-donor mean. The cohort was sequenced for TCR beta chains only, and without alpha or paired-chain data the features that could be detected were limited.

The library relied on the immunoSEQ multiplex PCR assay. For the multiplex PCR, a mixture combining 60 forward primers for TCR Vbeta segments and 13 reverse primers for TCR Jbeta segments was used. Amplification of the CDR3 region of rearranged TCR beta genes was performed with a multiplex PCR assay on genomic DNA. The amplified TCR beta libraries were sequenced on the Illumina HiSeq System as 87-base-pair reads. In the paper's pipeline: A later analysis counted 65 million to 90 million unique TCR beta chains across the 600 to 850 repertoires, and approximately 11 million of these chains were shared by at least two donors. Raw reads were error-corrected and collapsed into unique sequences by a nearest-neighbor algorithm in which closely related sequences were merged to remove PCR and sequencing errors. V, D and J gene segments were assigned by aligning CDR3 sequences to IMGT reference sequences. For a sequence to be retained, a match of at least six nucleotides was required to both a V gene segment and a J gene segment. A rearrangement counted as productive if the CDR3 had no stop codons and remained in frame with V and J, and every other rearrangement counted as non-productive. CDR3 was defined by IMGT convention, running from the second conserved V-encoded cysteine to the conserved J-encoded phenylalanine. In an earlier analysis of more than 550 of the donors, sequences lacking an unambiguous match to a single V gene segment were excluded. In an earlier analysis of approximately 500 of the donors, a V segment was called functional when productive rearrangements were above 56.7%, and segregating when the standard deviation between donors exceeded 5%. A statistical classification framework was built to diagnose cytomegalovirus status from the catalog of TCR beta chain sequences. A later analysis assigned V and J genes by comparing TCR nucleotide sequences with IMGT/GENE-DB human TR gene sequences. The TCRdist pipeline was used in a later analysis to assign CDR3 sequences and most-parsimonious VDJ recombination scenarios. In a later analysis, each TCR beta chain was defined by its CDR3 amino acid sequence together with its V-gene family, and reads without a unique V-gene family were excluded. A later analysis removed 550 to 700 highly shared, low-generation-probability nucleotide sequences to deal with suspected cross-contamination and a sequencing artifact. A later analysis calculated a clonal expansion index for each public chain from normalized within-repertoire ranks of inferred template counts. In a later analysis, generation probabilities were computed using a VDJ recombination model fitted to out-of-frame rearrangements, and the results were checked against IGoR. A later analysis scored TCR-TCR, TCR-HLA and TCR-CMV co-occurrence with hypergeometric tests, applying a repertoire-size bias correction to TCR pairs. In a later analysis, false discovery rates were estimated by permuting HLA or CMV assignments 20 times. In a later analysis, co-occurring TCRs were grouped using DBSCAN, with TCRdist sequence similarity added in when clustering inside HLA-allele-positive subsets. For co-occurrence clustering, repertoires with fewer than 30,000 or more than 120,000 public chains were excluded, along with five or six repertoires with anomalous nucleotide sharing. TCRdb limited this immuneACCESS table to in-frame rearrangements with V and J called. A share of clones is missing; checked studies link under half to unresolved V genes, and the rest is unexplained. V, J and clone size reflect that table, while D and trimming were determined from the DNA. The sample includes approximately 170,000 clones, with 65% to 75% observed a single time. About 1.6% of the sample is in the top ten clones.

Points on this clone: Its antigen is not yet known. Base qualities are not provided; no much larger clone lies one nucleotide away.

The cohort consisted of fewer than 700 healthy bone marrow donors. All cohort members were sampled while nominally healthy, although unrecorded immune exposures were likely present. The donor was CMV seronegative and was included in the group of over 300 seronegative cohort members. Each donor provided a peripheral blood sample, and peripheral blood mononuclear cells were used for TCR beta sequencing. Genomic DNA extraction from the blood cell samples was performed with the Qiagen DNeasy Blood Extraction Kit. Including cysteine and phenylalanine, the CDR3 has 17 amino acids. Only CDR3 DNA remains: 51 bases, in frame from the first base. Reading the germline V gene (reference sequence) gives CDR1 WNHNN and CDR2 SYGVQD. Trimming at the junction amounts to 3 bases on V and 4 bases on J, and the germline ends lie 19 bases apart.

Input material: PBMCs. The sequence was obtained from a girl aged 10 to 17 in good health and CMV-seronegative. This chain is built from TRBV10-1 and TRBJ2-1; the D gene is possibly TRBD2, with 5 bases matching. The CDR3: CASSENVLGKGYNEQFF. The nucleotide sequence reads TGCGCCAGCAGTGAAAATGTACTAGGGAAAGGTTACAATGAGCAGTTCTTC.